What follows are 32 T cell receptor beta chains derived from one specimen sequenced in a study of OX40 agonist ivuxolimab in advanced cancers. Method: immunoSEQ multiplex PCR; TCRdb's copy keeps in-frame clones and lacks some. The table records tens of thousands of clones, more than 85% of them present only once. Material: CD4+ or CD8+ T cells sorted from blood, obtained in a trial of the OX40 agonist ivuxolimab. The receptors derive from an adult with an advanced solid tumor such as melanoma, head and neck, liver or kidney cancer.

CDR3 sequence reads: CASTPALTSGLGEQYF. In DNA, the CDR3 is TGTGCCAGCACCCCCGCCCTTACTAGCGGATTAGGGGAGCAGTACTTC. V gene TRBV7-9 combines with J gene TRBJ2-7; TRBD2 agrees at 8 bases. The CDR3 contains 16 residues. V lost 7 bases and J lost 7; bases outside the gene matches: 18. CDR1 and CDR2 (germline): SEHNR, FQNEAQ (reference sequence).

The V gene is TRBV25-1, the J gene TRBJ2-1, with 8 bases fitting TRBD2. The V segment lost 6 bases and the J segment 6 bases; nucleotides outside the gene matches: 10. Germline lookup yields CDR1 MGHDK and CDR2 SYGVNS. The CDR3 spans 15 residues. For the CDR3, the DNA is TGTGCCAGCAGACCCCGGGGGGGCCTAGGCAATGAGCAGTTCTTC. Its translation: CASRPRGGLGNEQFF.

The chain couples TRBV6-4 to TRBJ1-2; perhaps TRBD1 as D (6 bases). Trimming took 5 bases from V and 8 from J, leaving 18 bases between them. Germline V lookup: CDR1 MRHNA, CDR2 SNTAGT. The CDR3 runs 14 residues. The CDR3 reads CASSPQRGGQGYTF. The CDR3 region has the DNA TGTGCCAGCAGTCCCCAGAGGGGAGGACAGGGCTACACCTTC.

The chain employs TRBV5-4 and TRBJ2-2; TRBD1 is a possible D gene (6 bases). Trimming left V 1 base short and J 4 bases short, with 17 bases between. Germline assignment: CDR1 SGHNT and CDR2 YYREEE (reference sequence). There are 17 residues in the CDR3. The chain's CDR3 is CASSLQPADSLTGELFF. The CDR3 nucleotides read TGTGCCAGCAGCTTGCAGCCGGCGGACAGTCTCACCGGGGAGCTGTTTTTT.

The CDR3 protein is CAITAESSGNTIYF. CDR3 bases: TGTGCCATCACCGCCGAGAGCTCTGGAAACACCATATATTTT. V is TRBV10-3 and J is TRBJ1-3; D is unclear. This CDR3 contains 14 residues. Germline V CDR1 and CDR2: ENHRY, SYGVKD. Trimming left V 7 bases short and J 0 bases short, with 10 bases between.

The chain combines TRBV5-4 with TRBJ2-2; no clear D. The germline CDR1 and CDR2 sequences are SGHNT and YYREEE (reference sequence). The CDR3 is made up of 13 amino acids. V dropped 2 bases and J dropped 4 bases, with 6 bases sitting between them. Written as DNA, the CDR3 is TGTGCCAGCAGCTTCGACCGCACCGGGGAGCTGTTTTTT. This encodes CASSFDRTGELFF.

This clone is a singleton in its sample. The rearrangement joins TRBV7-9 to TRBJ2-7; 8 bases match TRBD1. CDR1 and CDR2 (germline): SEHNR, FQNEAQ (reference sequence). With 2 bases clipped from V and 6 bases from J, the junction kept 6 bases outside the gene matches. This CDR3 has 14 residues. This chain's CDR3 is CASSLRGQGSEQYF. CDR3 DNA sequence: TGTGCCAGCAGCTTAAGAGGACAGGGTTCCGAGCAGTACTTC.

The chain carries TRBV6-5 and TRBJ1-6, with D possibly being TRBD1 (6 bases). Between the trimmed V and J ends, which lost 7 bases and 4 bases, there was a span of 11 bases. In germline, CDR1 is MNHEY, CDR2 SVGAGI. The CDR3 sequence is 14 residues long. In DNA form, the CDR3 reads TGTGCCAGCAAAGGGGGACAATATAATTCACCCCTCCACTTT. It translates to CASKGGQYNSPLHF.

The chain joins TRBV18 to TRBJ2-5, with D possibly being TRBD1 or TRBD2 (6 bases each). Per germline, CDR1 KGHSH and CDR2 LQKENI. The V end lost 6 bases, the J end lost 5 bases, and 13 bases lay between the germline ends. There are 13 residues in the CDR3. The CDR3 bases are TGTGCCAGCTCGCACCGGGGGCAGGAGACCCAGTACTTC. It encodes CASSHRGQETQYF.

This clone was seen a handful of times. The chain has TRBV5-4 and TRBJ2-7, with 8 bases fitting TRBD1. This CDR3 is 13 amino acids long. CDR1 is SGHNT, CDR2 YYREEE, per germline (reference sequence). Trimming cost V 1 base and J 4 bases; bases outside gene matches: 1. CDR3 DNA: TGTGCCAGCAGCTTGTGGACAGGGTACGAGCAGTACTTC. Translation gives CASSLWTGYEQYF.

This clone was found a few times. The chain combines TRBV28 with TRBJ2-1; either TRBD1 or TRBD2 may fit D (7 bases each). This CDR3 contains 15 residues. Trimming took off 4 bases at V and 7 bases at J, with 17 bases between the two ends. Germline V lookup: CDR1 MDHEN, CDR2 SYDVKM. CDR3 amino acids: CASSSSSGGLNEQFF. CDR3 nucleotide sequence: TGTGCCAGCAGTTCGAGTTCAGGGGGACTAAATGAGCAGTTCTTC.

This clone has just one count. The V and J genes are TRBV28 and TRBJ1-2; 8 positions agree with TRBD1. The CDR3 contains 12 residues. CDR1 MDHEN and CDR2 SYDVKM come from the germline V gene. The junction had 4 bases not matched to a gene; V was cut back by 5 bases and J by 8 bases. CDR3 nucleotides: TGTGCCAGCAGTGTGACAGGGGTAGGCTACACCTTC. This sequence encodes CASSVTGVGYTF.

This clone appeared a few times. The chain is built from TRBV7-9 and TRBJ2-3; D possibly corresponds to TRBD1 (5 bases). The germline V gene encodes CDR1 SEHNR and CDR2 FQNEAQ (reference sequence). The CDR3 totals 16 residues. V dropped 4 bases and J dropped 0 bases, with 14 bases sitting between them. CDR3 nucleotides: TGTGCCAGCAGCTCCCCTGGGGCGCCAAGCACAGATACGCAGTATTTT. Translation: CASSSPGAPSTDTQYF.

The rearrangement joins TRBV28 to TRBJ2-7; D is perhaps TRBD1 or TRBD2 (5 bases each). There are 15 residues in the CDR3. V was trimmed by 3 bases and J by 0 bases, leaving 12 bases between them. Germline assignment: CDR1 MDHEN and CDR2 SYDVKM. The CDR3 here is CASSLGPPLSYEQYF. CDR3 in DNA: TGTGCCAGCAGTTTGGGACCGCCCCTCTCCTACGAGCAGTACTTC.

This CDR3 reads CASSPFSGLNTGELFF. The CDR3 coding sequence is TGTGCCAGCAGCCCATTTTCGGGGTTGAACACCGGGGAGCTGTTTTTT. V gene TRBV5-5 combines with J gene TRBJ2-2, with D tentatively TRBD2 (5 bases). Germline V gene lookup returns CDR1 SGHKS and CDR2 YYEKEE (reference sequence). The CDR3 extends over 16 amino acids. The ends were cut back, 4 bases at V and 1 base at J, with 14 bases in the middle.

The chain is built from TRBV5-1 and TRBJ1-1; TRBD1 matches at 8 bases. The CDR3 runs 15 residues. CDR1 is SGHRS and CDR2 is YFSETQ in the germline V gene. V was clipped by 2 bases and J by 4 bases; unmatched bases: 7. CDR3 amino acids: CASSFQDRALTEAFF. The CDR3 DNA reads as TGCGCCAGCAGCTTCCAGGACAGGGCCCTCACTGAAGCTTTCTTT.

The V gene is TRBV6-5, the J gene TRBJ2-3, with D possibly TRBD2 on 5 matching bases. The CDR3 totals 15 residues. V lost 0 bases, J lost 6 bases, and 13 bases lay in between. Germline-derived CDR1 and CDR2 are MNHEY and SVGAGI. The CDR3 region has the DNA TGTGCCAGCAGTTACTCTGGACTCCGGGTTGATACGCAGTATTTT. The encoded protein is CASSYSGLRVDTQYF.

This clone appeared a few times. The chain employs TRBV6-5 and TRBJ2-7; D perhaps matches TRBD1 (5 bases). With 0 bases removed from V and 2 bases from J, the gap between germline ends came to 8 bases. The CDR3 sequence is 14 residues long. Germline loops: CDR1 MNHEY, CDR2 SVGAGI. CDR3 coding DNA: TGTGCCAGCAGTTACTCCGCGACAGCCTACGAGCAGTACTTC. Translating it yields CASSYSATAYEQYF.

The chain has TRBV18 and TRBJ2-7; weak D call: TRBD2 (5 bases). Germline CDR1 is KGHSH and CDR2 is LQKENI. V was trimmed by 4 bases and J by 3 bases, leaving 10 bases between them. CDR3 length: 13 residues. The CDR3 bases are TGTGCCAGCTCACAGGACGGACTCTACGAGCAGTACTTC. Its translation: CASSQDGLYEQYF.

The CDR3 DNA is TGTGCCAGCAGCCGCCGGGAAACTGGAAACACCATATATTTT. Protein sequence: CASSRRETGNTIYF. The chain combines TRBV6-5 with TRBJ1-3; D remains ambiguous. CDR1 is MNHEY and CDR2 is SVGAGI in the germline V gene. Trimming took off 6 bases at V and 2 bases at J, with 11 bases between the two ends. The CDR3 length is 14 residues.

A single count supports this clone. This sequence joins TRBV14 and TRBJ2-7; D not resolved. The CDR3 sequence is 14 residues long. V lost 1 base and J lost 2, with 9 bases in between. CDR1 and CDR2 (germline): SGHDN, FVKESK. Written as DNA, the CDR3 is TGTGCCAGCAGCCAAGCGGACGGACCCTACGAGCAGTACTTC. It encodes CASSQADGPYEQYF.

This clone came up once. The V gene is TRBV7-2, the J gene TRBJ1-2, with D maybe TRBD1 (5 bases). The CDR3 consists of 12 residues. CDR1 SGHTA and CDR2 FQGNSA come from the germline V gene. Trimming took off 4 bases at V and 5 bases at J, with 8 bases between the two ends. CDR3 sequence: CASSYRQYGYTF. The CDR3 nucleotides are TGTGCCAGCAGCTATCGACAGTATGGCTACACCTTC.

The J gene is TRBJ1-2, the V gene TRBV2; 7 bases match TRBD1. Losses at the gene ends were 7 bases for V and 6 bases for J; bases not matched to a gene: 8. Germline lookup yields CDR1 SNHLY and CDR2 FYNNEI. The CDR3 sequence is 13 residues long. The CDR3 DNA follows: TGTGCCAGCACCATGGACAGGCTCCATGGCTACACCTTC. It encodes CASTMDRLHGYTF.

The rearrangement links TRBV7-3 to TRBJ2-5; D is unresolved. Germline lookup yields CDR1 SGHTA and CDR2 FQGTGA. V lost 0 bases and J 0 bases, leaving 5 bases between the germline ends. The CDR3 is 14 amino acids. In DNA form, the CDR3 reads TGTGCCAGCAGCTTAACGTCCCACCAAGAGACCCAGTACTTC. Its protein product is CASSLTSHQETQYF.

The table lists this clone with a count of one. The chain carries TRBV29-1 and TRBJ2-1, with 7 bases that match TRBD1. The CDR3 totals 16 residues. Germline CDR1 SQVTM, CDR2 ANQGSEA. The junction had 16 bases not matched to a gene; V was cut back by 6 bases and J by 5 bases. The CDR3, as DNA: TGCAGCGTCGACGGGGCACAGGGGATGGGTAACAATGAGCAGTTCTTC. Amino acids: CSVDGAQGMGNNEQFF.

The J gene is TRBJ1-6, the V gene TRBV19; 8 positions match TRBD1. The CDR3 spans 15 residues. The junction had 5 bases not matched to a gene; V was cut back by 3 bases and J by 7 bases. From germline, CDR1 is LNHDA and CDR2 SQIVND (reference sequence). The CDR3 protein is CASSMTGVENSPLHF. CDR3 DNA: TGTGCCAGTAGTATGACAGGGGTGGAAAATTCACCCCTCCACTTT. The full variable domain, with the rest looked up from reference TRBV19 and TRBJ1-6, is DGGITQSPKYLFRKEGQNVTLSCEQNLNHDAMYWYRQDPGQGLRLIYYSQIVNDFQKGDIAEGYSVSREKKESFPLTVTSAQKNPTAFYLCASSMTGVENSPLHFGNGTRLTVT.

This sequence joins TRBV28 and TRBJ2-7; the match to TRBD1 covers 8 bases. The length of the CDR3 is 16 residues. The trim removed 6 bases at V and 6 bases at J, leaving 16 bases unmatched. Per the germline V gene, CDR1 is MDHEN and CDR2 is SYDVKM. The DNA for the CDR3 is TGTGCCAGCAGACCCGCCGGGGACAGGCCTTTTATCGAGCAGTACTTC. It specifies CASRPAGDRPFIEQYF.

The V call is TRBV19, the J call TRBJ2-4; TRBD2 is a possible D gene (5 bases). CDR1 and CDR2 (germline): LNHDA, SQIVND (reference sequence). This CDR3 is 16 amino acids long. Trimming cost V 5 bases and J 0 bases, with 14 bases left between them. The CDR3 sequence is CASSPPGVIAKNIQYF. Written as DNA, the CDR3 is TGTGCCAGTAGTCCTCCCGGGGTGATAGCCAAAAACATTCAGTACTTC.

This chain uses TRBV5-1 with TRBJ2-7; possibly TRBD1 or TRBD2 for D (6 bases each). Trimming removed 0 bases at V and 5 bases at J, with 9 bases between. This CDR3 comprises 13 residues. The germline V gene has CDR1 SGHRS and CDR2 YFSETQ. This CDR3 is CASSLEGGNEQYF. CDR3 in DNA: TGCGCCAGCAGCTTGGAAGGGGGGAACGAGCAGTACTTC.

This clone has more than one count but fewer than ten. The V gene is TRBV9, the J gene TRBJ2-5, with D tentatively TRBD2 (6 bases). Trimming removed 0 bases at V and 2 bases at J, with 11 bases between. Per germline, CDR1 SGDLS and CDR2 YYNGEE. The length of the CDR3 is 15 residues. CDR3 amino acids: CASSVGSGVQETQYF. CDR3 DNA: TGTGCCAGCAGCGTAGGGTCGGGGGTGCAAGAGACCCAGTACTTC.

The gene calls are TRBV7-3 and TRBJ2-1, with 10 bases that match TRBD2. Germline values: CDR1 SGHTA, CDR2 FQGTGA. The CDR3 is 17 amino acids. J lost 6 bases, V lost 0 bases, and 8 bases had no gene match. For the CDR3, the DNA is TGTGCCAGCAGCTTAACGGAGAGACTAGCGGGTAGCAATGAGCAGTTCTTC. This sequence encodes CASSLTERLAGSNEQFF.

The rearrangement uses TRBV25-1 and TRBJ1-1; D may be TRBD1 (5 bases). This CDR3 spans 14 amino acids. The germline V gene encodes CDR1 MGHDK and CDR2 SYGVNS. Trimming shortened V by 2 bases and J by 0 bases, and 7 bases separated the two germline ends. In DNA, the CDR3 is TGTGCCAGCAGTGAAACAGGATTGAACACTGAAGCTTTCTTT. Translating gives CASSETGLNTEAFF.